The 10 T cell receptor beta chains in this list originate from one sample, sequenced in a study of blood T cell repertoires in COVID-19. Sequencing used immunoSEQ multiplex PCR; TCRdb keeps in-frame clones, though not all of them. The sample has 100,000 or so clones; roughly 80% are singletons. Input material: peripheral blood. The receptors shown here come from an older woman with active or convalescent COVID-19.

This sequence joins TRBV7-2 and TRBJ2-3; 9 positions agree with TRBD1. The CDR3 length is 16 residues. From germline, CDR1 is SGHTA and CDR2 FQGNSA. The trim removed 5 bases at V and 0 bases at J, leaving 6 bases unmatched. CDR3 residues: CASSPRTGVSTDTQYF. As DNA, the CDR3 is TGTGCCAGCAGCCCCCGGACAGGGGTGAGCACAGATACGCAGTATTTT.

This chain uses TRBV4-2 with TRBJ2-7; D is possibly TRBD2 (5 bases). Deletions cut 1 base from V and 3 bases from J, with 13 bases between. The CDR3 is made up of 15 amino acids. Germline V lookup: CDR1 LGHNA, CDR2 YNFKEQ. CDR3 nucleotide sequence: TGTGCCAGCAGCCAAGTCTCCGGACTCAACTACGAGCAGTACTTC. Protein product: CASSQVSGLNYEQYF.

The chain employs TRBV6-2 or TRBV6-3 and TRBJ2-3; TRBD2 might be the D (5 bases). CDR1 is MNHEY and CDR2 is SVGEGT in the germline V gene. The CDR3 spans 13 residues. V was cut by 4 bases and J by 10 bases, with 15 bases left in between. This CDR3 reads CASSSRLAGAQYF. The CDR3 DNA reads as TGTGCCAGCAGTTCTCGACTGGCCGGGGCGCAGTATTTT.

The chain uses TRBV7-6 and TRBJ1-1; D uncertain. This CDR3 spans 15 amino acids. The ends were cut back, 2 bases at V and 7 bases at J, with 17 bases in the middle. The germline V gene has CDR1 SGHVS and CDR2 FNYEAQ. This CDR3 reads CASSLLVSGNDEAFF. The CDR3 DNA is TGTGCCAGCAGCTTACTGGTGTCCGGTAATGATGAAGCTTTCTTT.

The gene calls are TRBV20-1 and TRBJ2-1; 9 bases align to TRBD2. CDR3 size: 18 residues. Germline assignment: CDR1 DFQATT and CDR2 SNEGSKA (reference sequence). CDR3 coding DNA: TGCAGACCTAGTGCGCGGGGGGGGCTTTATACCTCCTACAATGAGCAGTTCTTC. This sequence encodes CRPSARGGLYTSYNEQFF.

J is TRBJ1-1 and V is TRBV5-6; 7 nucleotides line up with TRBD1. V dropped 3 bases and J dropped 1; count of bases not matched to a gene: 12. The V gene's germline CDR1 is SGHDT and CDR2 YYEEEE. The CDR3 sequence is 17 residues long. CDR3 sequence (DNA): TGTGCCAGCAGCTCCGACAGGGAAGGGAATTCGAACACTGAAGCTTTCTTT. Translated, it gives CASSSDREGNSNTEAFF. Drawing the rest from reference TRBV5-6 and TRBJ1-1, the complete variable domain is DAGVTQSPTHLIKTRGQQVTLRCSPKSGHDTVSWYQQALGQGPQFIFQYYEEEERQRGNFPDRFSGHQFPNYSSELNVNALLLGDSALYLCASSSDREGNSNTEAFFGQGTRLTVV.

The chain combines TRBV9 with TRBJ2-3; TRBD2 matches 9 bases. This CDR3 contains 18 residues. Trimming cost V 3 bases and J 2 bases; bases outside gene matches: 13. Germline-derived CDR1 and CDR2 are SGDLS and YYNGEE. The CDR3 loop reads CASSASSGGTAHTDTQYF. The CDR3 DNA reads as TGTGCCAGCAGCGCAAGTAGCGGGGGAACCGCACACACAGATACGCAGTATTTT.

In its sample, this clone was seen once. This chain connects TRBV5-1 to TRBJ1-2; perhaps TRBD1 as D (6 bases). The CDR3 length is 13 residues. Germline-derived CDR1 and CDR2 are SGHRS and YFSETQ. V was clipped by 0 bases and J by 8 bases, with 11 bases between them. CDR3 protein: CASSLGQDWGYTF. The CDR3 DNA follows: TGCGCCAGCAGCTTGGGACAGGACTGGGGCTACACCTTC.

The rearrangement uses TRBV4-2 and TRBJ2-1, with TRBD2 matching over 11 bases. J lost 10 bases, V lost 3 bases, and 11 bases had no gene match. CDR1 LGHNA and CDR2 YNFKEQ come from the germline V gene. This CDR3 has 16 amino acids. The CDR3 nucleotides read TGTGCCAGCAGCCAGGAAGTAGCGGGGGGGCCGAGGGAGCAGTTCTTC. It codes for CASSQEVAGGPREQFF.

CDR3 nucleotides: TGTGCCAGCAGAGTCGGGACTAGCGGGGGGGCGGGTGAGCAGTACTTC. This translates into CASRVGTSGGAGEQYF. V and J are TRBV27 and TRBJ2-7, with 16 bases matching TRBD2. The CDR3 contains 16 residues. From germline, CDR1 is MNHEY and CDR2 SMNVEV (reference sequence). Losses at the gene ends were 6 bases for V and 7 bases for J; bases not matched to a gene: 9.